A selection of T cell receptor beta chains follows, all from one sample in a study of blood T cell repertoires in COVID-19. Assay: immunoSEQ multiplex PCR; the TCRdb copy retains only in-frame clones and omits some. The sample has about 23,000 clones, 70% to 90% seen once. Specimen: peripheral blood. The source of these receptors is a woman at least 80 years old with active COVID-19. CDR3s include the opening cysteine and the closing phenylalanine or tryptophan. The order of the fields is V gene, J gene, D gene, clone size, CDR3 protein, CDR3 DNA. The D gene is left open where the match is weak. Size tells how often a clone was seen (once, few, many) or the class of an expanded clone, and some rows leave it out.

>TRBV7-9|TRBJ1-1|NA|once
CASSAPSVRPWETEAFF
TGTGCCAGCAGCGCCCCGAGTGTCAGGCCATGGGAGACTGAAGCTTTCTTT
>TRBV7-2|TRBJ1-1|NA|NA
CASKDRMNTEAFF
TGTGCCAGCAAAGACAGAATGAACACTGAAGCTTTCTTT
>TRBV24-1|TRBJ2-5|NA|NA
CATSAIGAETQYF
TGTGCCACCAGCGCCATAGGGGCGGAGACCCAGTACTTC
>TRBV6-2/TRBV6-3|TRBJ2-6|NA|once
CASSYSMRAGANSGANVLTF
TGTGCCAGCAGTTACTCGATGAGGGCAGGGGCAAACTCTGGGGCCAACGTCCTGACTTTC
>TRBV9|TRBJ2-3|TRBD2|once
CASSVSGLAGVTTDTQYF
TGTGCCAGCAGCGTATCGGGACTAGCGGGGGTCACCACAGATACGCAGTATTTT
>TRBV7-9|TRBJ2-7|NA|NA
CASRYYRDEQYF
TGTGCCAGCAGATATTACAGGGACGAGCAGTACTTC
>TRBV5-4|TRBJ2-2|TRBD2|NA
CASSTSGGANGELFF
TGTGCCAGCAGCACGAGCGGGGGGGCAAACGGGGAGCTGTTTTTT
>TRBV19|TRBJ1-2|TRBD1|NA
CASSLWTGNYGYTF
TGTGCCAGTAGCCTTTGGACAGGCAACTATGGCTACACCTTC
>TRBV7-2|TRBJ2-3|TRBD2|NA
CASSHIAGGPTDTQYF
TGTGCCAGCAGCCATATAGCGGGGGGGCCGACAGATACGCAGTATTTT
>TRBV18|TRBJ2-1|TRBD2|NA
CASSLTSGGADEQFF
TGTGCCAGCTCGCTTACTAGCGGGGGGGCCGATGAGCAGTTCTTC
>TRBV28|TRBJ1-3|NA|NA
CASSAPGRPSGNTIYF
TGTGCCAGCAGTGCACCAGGGAGGCCCTCTGGAAACACCATATATTTT
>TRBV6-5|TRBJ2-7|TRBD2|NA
CASSYSGRGASYEQYF
TGTGCCAGCAGTTACTCTGGGCGGGGGGCTTCCTACGAGCAGTACTTC
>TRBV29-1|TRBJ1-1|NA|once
CSAYNTEAFF
TGCAGCGCTTATAACACTGAAGCTTTCTTT
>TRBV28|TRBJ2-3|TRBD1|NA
CATTGSRDTQYF
TGTGCCACGACAGGGAGTCGGGATACGCAGTATTTT
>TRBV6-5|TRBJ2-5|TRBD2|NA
CATTTSGTETQYF
TGTGCCACCACGACTAGCGGAACAGAGACCCAGTACTTC
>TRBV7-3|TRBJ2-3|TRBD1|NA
CASSLDRATPLSTDTQYF
TGTGCCAGCAGCTTAGACAGGGCCACCCCCCTTAGCACAGATACGCAGTATTTT
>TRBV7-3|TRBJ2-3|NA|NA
CASSMIPGLSTDTQYF
TGTGCCAGCAGCATGATTCCGGGACTCAGCACAGATACGCAGTATTTT
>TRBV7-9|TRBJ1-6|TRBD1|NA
CASSPQGTGPGLYNSPLHF
TGTGCCAGCAGCCCGCAAGGGACAGGTCCCGGCCTCTATAATTCACCCCTCCACTTT
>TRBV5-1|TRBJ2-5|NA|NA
CASSLQAGWQETQYF
TGCGCCAGCAGCTTGCAGGCAGGGTGGCAAGAGACCCAGTACTTC
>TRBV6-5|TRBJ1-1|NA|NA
CASSRVNTEAFF
TGTGCCAGCAGCAGGGTGAACACTGAAGCTTTCTTT
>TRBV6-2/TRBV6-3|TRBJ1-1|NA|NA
CASSYMRLAFF
TGTGCCAGCAGTTACATGAGGTTGGCTTTCTTT
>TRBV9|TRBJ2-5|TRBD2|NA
CASSVGLAGIETQYF
TGTGCCAGCAGCGTTGGACTAGCGGGGATTGAGACCCAGTACTTC
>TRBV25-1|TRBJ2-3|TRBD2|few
CASSPSGGATSTDTQYF
TGTGCCAGCTCCCCTAGCGGGGGCGCAACTAGCACAGATACGCAGTATTTT
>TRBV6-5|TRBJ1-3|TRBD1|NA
CASRDRGGNTIYF
TGTGCCAGCCGGGACAGGGGTGGAAACACCATATATTTT
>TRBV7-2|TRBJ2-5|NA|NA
CASSPTGGSEETQYF
TGTGCCAGCAGCCCGACCGGGGGTTCGGAGGAGACCCAGTACTTC
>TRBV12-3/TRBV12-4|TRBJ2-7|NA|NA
CASSFDSNYEQYF
TGTGCCAGCAGTTTTGACAGTAACTACGAGCAGTACTTC
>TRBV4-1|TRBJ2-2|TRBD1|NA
CASSLPPGQGGGTGELFF
TGCGCCAGCAGCCTTCCGCCGGGACAGGGAGGTGGTACCGGGGAGCTGTTTTTT